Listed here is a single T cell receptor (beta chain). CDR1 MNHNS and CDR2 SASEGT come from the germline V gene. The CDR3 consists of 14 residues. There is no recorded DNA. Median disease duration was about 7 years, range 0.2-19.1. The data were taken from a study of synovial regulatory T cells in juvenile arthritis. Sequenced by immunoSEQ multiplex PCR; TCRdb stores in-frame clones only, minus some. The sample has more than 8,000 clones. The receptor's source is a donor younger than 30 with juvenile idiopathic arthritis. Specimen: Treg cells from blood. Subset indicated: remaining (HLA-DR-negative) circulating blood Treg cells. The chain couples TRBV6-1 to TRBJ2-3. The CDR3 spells CAREGGLGTDTQYF.